These 27 T cell receptor beta chains were sequenced from one sample in a study of shared clonotypes between healthy human individuals. TCRdb's copy holds only in-frame clones and misses some; the assay was immunoSEQ multiplex PCR. Here the sample spans about 2.3 million clones, over 85% being singletons. Sequenced: naive CD4+ T cells from PBMCs. The subset was: CD45RA+ positively selected. Source of these receptors: a man younger than 35 in good health. Some clones in this sample may be carry-over from other donors' samples.

The V call is TRBV2, the J call TRBJ2-5, with D hard to call. Germline V CDR1 and CDR2: SNHLY, FYNNEI. V shed 7 bases and J shed 5 bases, with 8 bases lying between them. The CDR3 is 11 residues long. The CDR3 spells CASTTGETQYF. The CDR3 nucleotides are TGTGCCAGCACGACGGGCGAGACCCAGTACTTC.

The CDR3 protein is CASRTYDRGDYGYTF. CDR3 sequence (DNA): TGTGCCAGCAGGACTTATGACAGGGGGGACTATGGCTACACCTTC. The chain is built from TRBV6-5 and TRBJ1-2, with 9 bases matching TRBD1. Germline V lookup: CDR1 MNHEY, CDR2 SVGAGI. This CDR3 region has 15 residues. Losses at the gene ends were 6 bases for V and 3 bases for J; bases not matched to a gene: 8.

The chain couples TRBV30 to TRBJ2-7, with 9 bases matching TRBD1. The CDR3 totals 14 residues. Germline V CDR1 and CDR2: GTSNPN, SVGIG (reference sequence). Trimming took 4 bases from V and 0 from J; bases not matched to a gene: 4. Here the CDR3 DNA reads TGTGCCTGGAATCTGGGACAGGGCTCCTACGAGCAGTACTTC. This codes for CAWNLGQGSYEQYF.

The rearrangement links TRBV28 to TRBJ1-1, with a tentative D call TRBD1 (5 bases). Germline V gene lookup returns CDR1 MDHEN and CDR2 SYDVKM. V was cut by 2 bases and J by 2 bases, with 12 bases left in between. This CDR3 has 15 residues. This CDR3 is CASSLRDRPNTEAFF. The CDR3 DNA reads TGTGCCAGCAGTTTACGGGACCGTCCAAACACTGAAGCTTTCTTT. Combining the CDR3 with reference TRBV28 and TRBJ1-1 gives the whole variable domain DVKVTQSSRYLVKRTGEKVFLECVQDMDHENMFWYRQDPGLGLRLIYFSYDVKMKEKGDIPEGYSVSREKKERFSLILESASTNQTSMYLCASSLRDRPNTEAFFGQGTRLTVV.

The V and J genes are TRBV28 and TRBJ2-1, with a weak D call TRBD2 (6 bases). The CDR3 spans 14 residues. V lost 6 bases and J lost 2, with 11 bases in between. Germline V gives CDR1 MDHEN, CDR2 SYDVKM. In DNA form, the CDR3 reads TGTGCCAGCAGGGTGGGGGGTCCCTACAATGAGCAGTTCTTC. Translation gives CASRVGGPYNEQFF.

The chain links TRBV27 to TRBJ2-1; D not resolved. Germline V gene lookup returns CDR1 MNHEY and CDR2 SMNVEV (reference sequence). V lost 5 bases to trimming and J lost 5 bases, with 10 bases between them. The CDR3 extends over 13 amino acids. CDR3 sequence: CASSPTFNNEQFF. The CDR3 nucleotides read TGTGCCAGCAGTCCAACCTTCAACAATGAGCAGTTCTTC.

Note on this clone: Other nucleotide sequences from this sample produce the same CDR3. The rearrangement links TRBV7-3 to TRBJ2-3, with D hard to call. Between the trimmed V and J ends, which lost 3 bases and 1 base, there was a span of 8 bases. The CDR3 has 14 residues. In germline, CDR1 is SGHTA, CDR2 FQGTGA. The CDR3 loop reads CASSLTGGTDTQYF. For the CDR3, the DNA is TGTGCCAGCAGCTTGACCGGAGGCACAGATACGCAGTATTTT.

The chain carries TRBV7-3 and TRBJ2-1; TRBD1 matches 7 bases. CDR3 length: 16 residues. Germline V gene sequence: CDR1 SGHTA, CDR2 FQGTGA. Trimming at V came to 0 bases and at J to 3 bases, leaving 5 bases not matched to a gene. The CDR3 here is CASSLTPNRGYNEQFF. Written as DNA, the CDR3 is TGTGCCAGCAGCTTAACGCCAAACAGGGGCTACAATGAGCAGTTCTTC. The variable domain in full, with the rest retrieved from reference TRBV7-3 and TRBJ2-1, is GAGVSQTPSNKVTEKGKYVELRCDPISGHTALYWYRQSLGQGPEFLIYFQGTGAADDSGLPNDRFFAVRPEGSVSTLKIQRTERGDSAVYLCASSLTPNRGYNEQFFGPGTRLTVL.

The chain joins TRBV6-4 to TRBJ2-2; perhaps TRBD2 as D (5 bases). From germline, CDR1 is MRHNA and CDR2 SNTAGT. Trimming pared 0 bases from V and 6 bases from J, leaving 8 bases between. This CDR3 has 14 amino acids. Here the CDR3 DNA reads TGTGCCAGCAGTGACTCGGACTGGGCCGGGGAGCTGTTTTTT. Amino acids: CASSDSDWAGELFF.

The chain recombines TRBV27 with TRBJ2-7; 11 positions match TRBD1. Germline V gene lookup returns CDR1 MNHEY and CDR2 SMNVEV (reference sequence). The CDR3 spans 18 residues. V shed 3 bases, J shed 5 bases, and the junction held 15 bases outside the gene matches. For the CDR3, the DNA is TGTGCCAGCAGTTTTGACCCCGCCCTCGGACAGGGGGCCCACGAGCAGTACTTC. Translating gives CASSFDPALGQGAHEQYF.

Regarding this clone: Within the sample, other DNA sequences also encode this same CDR3. V and J are TRBV5-4 and TRBJ2-2; TRBD2 matches at 10 bases. The germline V gene encodes CDR1 SGHNT and CDR2 YYREEE (reference sequence). There are 16 residues in the CDR3. V was pared by 0 bases and J by 4 bases, with 3 bases of the junction left unmatched. As DNA, the CDR3 is TGTGCCAGCAGCTTGGAGCTAGCGGGAGTCACCGGGGAGCTGTTTTTT. It specifies CASSLELAGVTGELFF. The full variable domain, completed using reference TRBV5-4 and TRBJ2-2, is ETGVTQSPTHLIKTRGQQVTLRCSSQSGHNTVSWYQQALGQGPQFIFQYYREEENGRGNFPPRFSGLQFPNYSSELNVNALELDDSALYLCASSLELAGVTGELFFGEGSRLTVL.

This clone has only one observation. This chain joins TRBV6-6 and TRBJ1-1; 9 nucleotides agree with TRBD1. The junction had 3 bases not matched to a gene; V was cut back by 0 bases and J by 1 base. CDR1 and CDR2 (germline): MNHNY, SVGAGI (reference sequence). This CDR3 region has 16 residues. The CDR3 DNA reads as TGTGCCAGCAGTTACTCACCGGGACAGGGGAACACTGAAGCTTTCTTT. This sequence encodes CASSYSPGQGNTEAFF.

The V gene is TRBV28, the J gene TRBJ2-1, with 8 bases identical to TRBD2. This CDR3 spans 16 amino acids. Looked up from germline, CDR1 is MDHEN and CDR2 is SYDVKM. J was trimmed by 2 bases and V by 6 bases; bases with no gene match: 9. CDR3 nucleotides: TGTGCCAGCAGCTCCCGCAGCGGGAGTCCCTACAATGAGCAGTTCTTC. Protein: CASSSRSGSPYNEQFF.

The V call is TRBV5-4, the J call TRBJ2-2, with 7 positions matching TRBD1. The V gene's germline CDR1 is SGHNT and CDR2 YYREEE (reference sequence). V lost 4 bases and J lost 0; bases outside the gene matches: 9. The CDR3 totals 17 residues. CDR3 bases: TGTGCCAGCAGCGATAGGAGACAGGGAGCGAACACCGGGGAGCTGTTTTTT. It codes for CASSDRRQGANTGELFF.

The rearrangement links TRBV28 to TRBJ1-2; D is uncertain. This CDR3 contains 11 residues. The ends were cut back, 3 bases at V and 6 bases at J, with 5 bases in the middle. Germline V gene data show CDR1 as MDHEN and CDR2 as SYDVKM. The CDR3 nucleotides are TGTGCCAGCAGTTTCCACCATGGCTACACCTTC. It yields the protein CASSFHHGYTF.

CDR3 residues: CASSFFTVQAQHF. CDR3 sequence (DNA): TGTGCCAGCAGTTTTTTCACAGTCCAAGCCCAGCATTTT. This sequence joins TRBV28 and TRBJ1-5; D remains ambiguous. Germline V gives CDR1 MDHEN, CDR2 SYDVKM. V was cut by 3 bases and J by 11 bases, with 14 bases left in between. CDR3 size: 13 residues.

J is TRBJ2-7 and V is TRBV30, with 9 nucleotides matching TRBD2. V shed 3 bases and J 3 bases; nucleotides not matched to a gene: 15. The CDR3 spans 17 residues. Per the germline V gene, CDR1 is GTSNPN and CDR2 is SVGIG (reference sequence). CDR3 in amino acids: CAWRPALGTSKNYEQYF. DNA of the CDR3: TGTGCCTGGAGACCCGCCCTAGGGACTAGCAAGAACTACGAGCAGTACTTC.

The chain carries TRBV19 and TRBJ1-1; the D is unclear. V lost 5 bases to trimming and J lost 1 base, with 8 bases between them. The CDR3 extends over 13 amino acids. CDR1 and CDR2 (germline): LNHDA, SQIVND (reference sequence). CDR3 sequence reads: CASSYNRNTEAFF. CDR3 bases: TGTGCCAGTAGTTATAACAGGAACACTGAAGCTTTCTTT.

This chain connects TRBV5-1 to TRBJ2-7; 11 positions match TRBD2. The junction had 3 bases not matched to a gene; V was cut back by 4 bases and J by 0 bases. The length of the CDR3 is 15 residues. The germline gives CDR1 SGHRS, CDR2 YFSETQ. The CDR3 region is CASSDTSGSSYEQYF. The CDR3 nucleotides read TGCGCCAGCAGCGACACTAGCGGGAGCTCCTACGAGCAGTACTTC.

The chain combines TRBV11-3 with TRBJ2-2, with D tentatively TRBD1 or TRBD2 (5 bases each). The V gene lost 1 base and the J gene lost 6 bases, with 12 bases spanning the gap. The CDR3 contains 15 residues. Germline loops: CDR1 SGHNT, CDR2 YENEEA. CDR3 sequence: CASSLGGTASGELFF. CDR3 in DNA: TGTGCCAGCAGCTTAGGAGGGACGGCCTCCGGGGAGCTGTTTTTT.

The sample holds one count of this clone. V and J are TRBV5-1 and TRBJ2-7; 10 bases are a match to TRBD2. Germline lookup yields CDR1 SGHRS and CDR2 YFSETQ. The CDR3 is 15 residues long. Trimming at V came to 7 bases and at J to 1 base, leaving 8 bases not matched to a gene. CDR3 in amino acids: CASAASGSWSYEQYF. CDR3 sequence (DNA): TGCGCCAGCGCGGCTAGCGGGAGTTGGTCCTACGAGCAGTACTTC.

As for this clone: This specimen includes other DNA sequences encoding the same CDR3. The J gene is TRBJ2-1, the V gene TRBV19; the D is unclear. CDR1 and CDR2 from the germline V gene are LNHDA and SQIVND (reference sequence). CDR3 length: 13 residues. The V end lost 3 bases, the J end lost 4 bases, and 7 bases lay between the germline ends. The CDR3 DNA reads as TGTGCCAGTAGTATCGGCCAGTACAATGAGCAGTTCTTC. Its protein product is CASSIGQYNEQFF.

The V gene is TRBV7-9, the J gene TRBJ2-5; 10 bases fit TRBD2. The CDR3 length is 15 residues. J lost 3 bases, V lost 0 bases, and 1 base had no gene match. Germline values: CDR1 SEHNR, CDR2 FQNEAQ (reference sequence). In nucleotides, the CDR3 is TGTGCCAGCAGCTTAGCCCTAGCGGGAGAAGAGACCCAGTACTTC. This translates into CASSLALAGEETQYF.

As for this clone: Other DNA sequences from this sample encode an identical CDR3 as well. V usage is TRBV5-1 and J usage is TRBJ2-7, with 7 bases aligning to TRBD1. The CDR3 spans 14 residues. The V gene end was trimmed by 4 bases and the J gene end by 0 bases; junction bases not matched to a gene: 4. CDR1 and CDR2 from the germline V gene are SGHRS and YFSETQ. CDR3 region: CASSLGTASYEQYF. The CDR3, as DNA: TGCGCCAGCAGCCTCGGGACAGCCTCCTACGAGCAGTACTTC.

For this clone: The sample holds other DNA sequences that translate to the same CDR3. The V gene is TRBV6-5, the J gene TRBJ2-2; 7 bases line up with TRBD1. This CDR3 spans 15 amino acids. Germline V lookup: CDR1 MNHEY, CDR2 SVGAGI. V gave up 6 bases and J gave up 0 bases; unmatched junction bases: 4. CDR3 DNA sequence: TGTGCCAGCAGGGGGACAGCAGCGAACACCGGGGAGCTGTTTTTT. Its translation is CASRGTAANTGELFF.

V usage is TRBV9 and J usage is TRBJ2-2; possibly TRBD2 for D (5 bases). Germline CDR1 SGDLS, CDR2 YYNGEE. This CDR3 region has 17 residues. Trimming took off 1 base at V and 4 bases at J, with 17 bases between the two ends. CDR3 in amino acids: CASSVFGSGVGTGELFF. CDR3 coding DNA: TGTGCCAGCAGCGTATTTGGGTCCGGGGTGGGCACCGGGGAGCTGTTTTTT.

This clone was recorded once. The J gene is TRBJ1-4, the V gene TRBV5-4; a possible D gene is TRBD1 (5 bases). Germline assignment: CDR1 SGHNT and CDR2 YYREEE (reference sequence). Trimming removed 0 bases from V and 8 bases from J, with 11 bases in between. The CDR3 has 14 amino acids. The CDR3 is CASSLEGRDEKLFF. The DNA of the CDR3 is TGTGCCAGCAGCTTGGAGGGCAGGGACGAAAAACTGTTTTTT.